Below are 31 T cell receptor beta chains sequenced from a single sample in a study of T cell changes during pregnancy in multiple sclerosis. Repertoires were generated with immunoSEQ multiplex PCR, while TCRdb's copy carries only in-frame clones and drops some. The data contain 35,000 to 55,000 clones, more than 85% of them singletons. The specimen was peripheral blood, collected in the third trimester of pregnancy. Receptors were obtained from a female donor with multiple sclerosis, enrolled in a pregnancy study.

On this clone itself: This sample also contains other DNA sequences that code for the same CDR3. The CDR3 loop reads CASSPHRVPGELFF. The DNA of the CDR3 is TGTGCCAGCAGCCCTCACAGGGTCCCCGGGGAGCTGTTTTTT. The chain combines TRBV7-2 with TRBJ2-2; possible D gene TRBD1, 6 bases. The ends were cut back, 5 bases at V and 6 bases at J, with 13 bases in the middle. CDR1 SGHTA and CDR2 FQGNSA come from the germline V gene. The CDR3 loop spans 14 amino acids. Full variable domain (outside the CDR3, taken from reference TRBV7-2 and TRBJ2-2): GAGVSQSPSNKVTEKGKDVELRCDPISGHTALYWYRQSLGQGLEFLIYFQGNSAPDKSGLPSDRFSAERTGGSVSTLTIQRTQQEDSAVYLCASSPHRVPGELFFGEGSRLTVL.

J is TRBJ2-3 and V is TRBV4-1; weak D call: TRBD1 (7 bases). Germline V CDR1 and CDR2: MGHRA, YSYEKL. Between the trimmed V and J ends, which lost 0 bases and 5 bases, there was a span of 12 bases. The CDR3 sequence is 15 residues long. CDR3 sequence (DNA): TGCGCCAGCAGCCAAGAAAGGGGGCGGGAAGATACGCAGTATTTT. This gives the protein CASSQERGREDTQYF.

CDR3 protein: CASSARTSGSNEQYF. In DNA form, the CDR3 reads TGTGCCAGCAGCGCCCGGACTAGCGGGAGCAACGAGCAGTACTTC. The chain uses TRBV7-2 and TRBJ2-7; 13 bases agree with TRBD2. Germline trimming cut 5 bases from V and 5 bases from J; bases unmatched to any gene: 6. The CDR3 spans 15 residues. Germline V gene sequence: CDR1 SGHTA, CDR2 FQGNSA.

This clone was observed a single time. The chain employs TRBV6-6 and TRBJ1-1; 8 bases fit TRBD1. Per germline, CDR1 MNHNY and CDR2 SVGAGI (reference sequence). There are 15 residues in the CDR3. The trim removed 2 bases at V and 3 bases at J, leaving 5 bases unmatched. The CDR3 DNA follows: TGTGCCAGCAGTTACGACAGGGGACAGGACACTGAAGCTTTCTTT. Translated, it gives CASSYDRGQDTEAFF.

The chain links TRBV28 to TRBJ2-5; tentative D call: TRBD1 (5 bases). V was trimmed by 2 bases and J by 2 bases, leaving 15 bases between them. CDR3 length: 16 residues. Germline values: CDR1 MDHEN, CDR2 SYDVKM. In DNA, the CDR3 is TGTGCCAGCAGTTTAATTAGCCAGGGCAGACAAGAGACCCAGTACTTC. Amino acid sequence: CASSLISQGRQETQYF.

This sequence joins TRBV27 and TRBJ2-3, with TRBD2 matching over 10 bases. The CDR3 has 13 residues. V shed 10 bases and J 7 bases; nucleotides not matched to a gene: 8. The V gene's germline CDR1 is MNHEY and CDR2 SMNVEV (reference sequence). CDR3 in amino acids: CATRLAGSNTQYF. CDR3 DNA: TGTGCCACCCGACTAGCGGGTTCGAATACGCAGTATTTT.

The chain joins TRBV27 to TRBJ1-2; 7 bases are shared with TRBD1. After removal of 5 bases from V and 5 bases from J, the junction contained 5 bases not matched to a gene. Germline V lookup: CDR1 MNHEY, CDR2 SMNVEV (reference sequence). This CDR3 region has 13 residues. Here the CDR3 DNA reads TGTGCCAGCAGTAGACAGGGAGGTTATGGCTACACCTTC. Residues: CASSRQGGYGYTF.

The chain has TRBV27 and TRBJ2-2, with TRBD2 matching 8 bases. The CDR3 has 17 amino acids. Germline-derived CDR1 and CDR2 are MNHEY and SMNVEV (reference sequence). V trimming: 6 bases; J trimming: 7 bases; junction bases outside the gene matches: 16. CDR3 sequence: CASSTRSREGHLGELFF. The DNA of the CDR3 is TGTGCCAGCAGCACTAGGAGTCGGGAGGGCCACCTCGGGGAGCTGTTTTTT.

The chain couples TRBV7-9 to TRBJ2-3; TRBD2 aligns across 7 bases. With V trimmed by 5 bases and J by 0 bases, 2 bases remained unmatched. This CDR3 comprises 14 residues. Germline-derived CDR1 and CDR2 are SEHNR and FQNEAQ (reference sequence). This CDR3 is CASSISGSTDTQYF. The CDR3 DNA is TGTGCCAGCAGCATTAGCGGGAGCACAGATACGCAGTATTTT.

The V gene is TRBV7-2, the J gene TRBJ1-2; 7 bases line up with TRBD1. The CDR3 has 14 amino acids. V lost 7 bases and J lost 3; bases outside the gene matches: 8. CDR1 is SGHTA and CDR2 is FQGNSA in the germline V gene. CDR3 sequence (DNA): TGTGCCAGCATCGGACAGGTTAACTACTATGGCTACACCTTC. Translation: CASIGQVNYYGYTF.

V and J are TRBV27 and TRBJ1-2, with 8 bases identical to TRBD1. The CDR3 consists of 12 residues. V dropped 6 bases and J dropped 6; count of bases not matched to a gene: 3. CDR1 and CDR2 from the germline V gene are MNHEY and SMNVEV (reference sequence). The CDR3 is CASSPRGHGYTF. The CDR3 DNA reads as TGTGCCAGCAGCCCCAGGGGGCATGGCTACACCTTC.

The genes are TRBV25-1 and TRBJ2-7; TRBD1 matches at 7 bases. V dropped 2 bases and J dropped 5; count of bases not matched to a gene: 6. The CDR3 consists of 14 residues. Germline V CDR1 and CDR2: MGHDK, SYGVNS. CDR3 coding DNA: TGTGCCAGCAGTGAAGGAGGCAGGGGGAACGAGCAGTACTTC. It is translated as CASSEGGRGNEQYF.

CDR3 DNA: TGTGCCACCAGCAATGACCATTCCGGGACAGACTACAATGAGCAGTTCTTC. Its protein product is CATSNDHSGTDYNEQFF. The J gene is TRBJ2-1, the V gene TRBV15, with TRBD1 matching 7 bases. This CDR3 is built from 17 residues. After removal of 4 bases from V and 3 bases from J, the junction contained 12 bases not matched to a gene. CDR1 and CDR2 (germline): LNHNV, YYDKDF (reference sequence).

The chain employs TRBV7-6 and TRBJ2-7; 9 nucleotides match TRBD2. The CDR3 extends over 16 amino acids. Losses at the gene ends were 0 bases for V and 2 bases for J; bases not matched to a gene: 5. CDR1 SGHVS and CDR2 FNYEAQ come from the germline V gene. The CDR3 reads CASSLAPPSGAYEQYF. The CDR3 DNA follows: TGTGCCAGCAGCTTAGCCCCTCCTAGCGGGGCCTACGAGCAGTACTTC.

This clone was observed a single time. The chain employs TRBV9 and TRBJ2-3, with 8 positions matching TRBD2. J was trimmed by 1 base and V by 0 bases; bases with no gene match: 1. Germline CDR1 reads SGDLS; CDR2 reads YYNGEE. The length of the CDR3 is 15 residues. In DNA form, the CDR3 reads TGTGCCAGCAGCGTAGATAGCGGGGGCACAGATACGCAGTATTTT. As protein: CASSVDSGGTDTQYF.

This clone was recorded once. Compared with germline, one end of the junction differs, possibly owing to a read error. This sequence joins TRBV11-2 and TRBJ2-1, with D tentatively TRBD2 (5 bases). Germline V gene sequence: CDR1 SGHAT, CDR2 FQNNGV. The CDR3 extends over 15 amino acids. Here the CDR3 DNA reads TGTGCCAGCAGCCTAGACCCCGGGATATGGAATGAGCAGTTCTTC. It codes for CASSLDPGIWNEQFF.

The V gene is TRBV25-1, the J gene TRBJ2-1, with 10 bases lining up with TRBD1. V lost 2 bases and J lost 7; bases outside the gene matches: 8. Germline assignment: CDR1 MGHDK and CDR2 SYGVNS. The CDR3 consists of 16 residues. The CDR3 is CASSERLGTGVNEQFF. CDR3 sequence (DNA): TGTGCCAGCAGTGAACGTCTTGGGACAGGGGTAAATGAGCAGTTCTTC. Supplemented by reference TRBV25-1 and TRBJ2-1, the full variable domain reads EADIYQTPRYLVIGTGKKITLECSQTMGHDKMYWYQQDPGMELHLIHYSYGVNSTEKGDLSSESTVSRIRTEHFPLTLESARPSHTSQYLCASSERLGTGVNEQFFGPGTRLTVL.

A single count supports this clone. The chain carries TRBV19 and TRBJ2-7, with 8 bases matching TRBD1. The CDR3 totals 12 residues. From germline, CDR1 is LNHDA and CDR2 SQIVND (reference sequence). Trimming took 9 bases from V and 4 from J; bases not matched to a gene: 5. The CDR3 DNA reads TGTGCCAGCCAGGGACAGGCTTACGAGCAGTACTTC. Translated: CASQGQAYEQYF.

This chain links TRBV19 with TRBJ2-7; no reliable D call. The CDR3 loop spans 13 amino acids. Germline CDR1 LNHDA, CDR2 SQIVND (reference sequence). The V end lost 3 bases, the J end lost 4 bases, and 10 bases lay between the germline ends. DNA of the CDR3: TGTGCCAGTAGTATTGCAGGCGCGTACGAGCAGTACTTC. Its translation is CASSIAGAYEQYF. The entire variable domain, with the rest obtained from reference TRBV19 and TRBJ2-7, is as follows: DGGITQSPKYLFRKEGQNVTLSCEQNLNHDAMYWYRQDPGQGLRLIYYSQIVNDFQKGDIAEGYSVSREKKESFPLTVTSAQKNPTAFYLCASSIAGAYEQYFGPGTRLTVT.

The gene calls are TRBV29-1 and TRBJ2-2; weak D call: TRBD2 (6 bases). The CDR3 spans 12 residues. Germline values: CDR1 SQVTM, CDR2 ANQGSEA. Trimming took off 6 bases at V and 4 bases at J, with 9 bases between the two ends. This CDR3 is CSVGGVTGELFF. For the CDR3, the DNA is TGCAGCGTGGGAGGAGTCACCGGGGAGCTGTTTTTT.

The chain combines TRBV19 with TRBJ1-1, with 10 bases that match TRBD1. This CDR3 region has 17 residues. Trimming took 0 bases from V and 4 from J; bases not matched to a gene: 8. Germline assignment: CDR1 LNHDA and CDR2 SQIVND (reference sequence). The CDR3 region is CASSIERDRGPGTEAFF. The CDR3 DNA reads as TGTGCCAGTAGTATAGAACGCGACAGGGGGCCAGGCACTGAAGCTTTCTTT. Drawing the rest from reference TRBV19 and TRBJ1-1, the complete variable domain is DGGITQSPKYLFRKEGQNVTLSCEQNLNHDAMYWYRQDPGQGLRLIYYSQIVNDFQKGDIAEGYSVSREKKESFPLTVTSAQKNPTAFYLCASSIERDRGPGTEAFFGQGTRLTVV.

V gene TRBV7-8 combines with J gene TRBJ2-3; the match to TRBD2 covers 12 bases. Germline loops: CDR1 SGHVS, CDR2 FQNEAQ. Losses at the gene ends were 5 bases for V and 6 bases for J; bases not matched to a gene: 9. The CDR3 has 16 amino acids. The CDR3 nucleotides read TGTGCCAGCAGCGCGGCACTAGCGGGAGGTCCTGATACGCAGTATTTT. As protein: CASSAALAGGPDTQYF. Supplemented by reference TRBV7-8 and TRBJ2-3, the full variable domain reads GAGVSQSPRYKVAKRGQDVALRCDPISGHVSLFWYQQALGQGPEFLTYFQNEAQLDKSGLPSDRFFAERPEGSVSTLKIQRTQQEDSAVYLCASSAALAGGPDTQYFGPGTRLTVL.

The chain uses TRBV11-2 and TRBJ2-1; possibly TRBD2 for D (6 bases). Germline CDR1 reads SGHAT; CDR2 reads FQNNGV. V was trimmed by 4 bases and J by 6 bases, leaving 19 bases between them. The CDR3 covers 16 residues. The CDR3: CASSSTPSDISNEQFF. The CDR3 DNA is TGTGCCAGCAGCTCCACCCCTAGCGATATCAGCAATGAGCAGTTCTTC.

This clone was counted a single time. This chain connects TRBV11-2 to TRBJ2-4; TRBD1 agrees at 7 bases. Germline CDR1 and CDR2: SGHAT and FQNNGV. J was trimmed by 0 bases and V by 5 bases; bases with no gene match: 7. The CDR3 consists of 16 residues. In DNA form, the CDR3 reads TGTGCCAGCAGCCCTAGGGACAGACAAGCCAAAAACATTCAGTACTTC. Its translation is CASSPRDRQAKNIQYF.

The chain carries TRBV6-5 and TRBJ1-3; D is uncertain. In germline, CDR1 is MNHEY, CDR2 SVGAGI. The CDR3 spans 15 residues. The ends were cut back, 0 bases at V and 0 bases at J, with 6 bases in the middle. The CDR3 DNA is TGTGCCAGCAGTTACTCGCGAAGCTCTGGAAACACCATATATTTT. Translated, it gives CASSYSRSSGNTIYF.

This sequence joins TRBV9 and TRBJ2-7, with D possibly matching TRBD2 (7 bases). Between the trimmed V and J ends, which lost 0 bases and 6 bases, there was a span of 13 bases. CDR1 is SGDLS, CDR2 YYNGEE, per germline. This CDR3 is 14 amino acids long. CDR3 residues: CASSVVEGGGEQYF. CDR3 DNA: TGTGCCAGCAGCGTAGTGGAGGGAGGGGGCGAGCAGTACTTC.

This chain joins TRBV25-1 and TRBJ2-7; 10 nucleotides align to TRBD2. V was pared by 7 bases and J by 6 bases, with 9 bases of the junction left unmatched. Germline CDR1 MGHDK, CDR2 SYGVNS. This CDR3 is built from 14 residues. The CDR3 nucleotides are TGTGCCAGCACCCGAAGCGGGAGGGGAGGCGAGCAGTACTTC. Translating it yields CASTRSGRGGEQYF.

The chain couples TRBV19 to TRBJ2-7, with 13 bases lining up with TRBD2. Germline lookup yields CDR1 LNHDA and CDR2 SQIVND (reference sequence). This CDR3 contains 17 residues. V dropped 1 base and J dropped 3; count of bases not matched to a gene: 6. CDR3 residues: CASSIVGLAGVSYEQYF. In DNA, the CDR3 is TGTGCCAGTAGTATAGTAGGACTAGCGGGAGTTAGCTACGAGCAGTACTTC.

This sequence joins TRBV28 and TRBJ2-2, with D perhaps TRBD2 (5 bases). Germline V lookup: CDR1 MDHEN, CDR2 SYDVKM. Trimming stripped 3 bases from V and 4 bases from J, with 12 bases between. This CDR3 region has 15 residues. The CDR3 protein is CASSLLAGRTGELFF. The DNA for the CDR3 is TGTGCCAGCAGTTTGTTGGCGGGCCGCACCGGGGAGCTGTTTTTT.

The gene calls are TRBV25-1 and TRBJ2-2, with TRBD2 matching over 7 bases. Trimming removed 2 bases from V and 1 base from J; junction bases left unmatched: 4. The CDR3 is 16 amino acids. Germline CDR1 MGHDK, CDR2 SYGVNS. CDR3 in amino acids: CASSETSGMNTGELFF. The CDR3, as DNA: TGTGCCAGCAGTGAAACCAGCGGGATGAACACCGGGGAGCTGTTTTTT.

The V and J genes are TRBV18 and TRBJ2-2, with 14 bases identical to TRBD2. Germline values: CDR1 KGHSH, CDR2 LQKENI. The CDR3 runs to 19 residues. J lost 1 base, V lost 1 base, and 5 bases had no gene match. The CDR3 loop is CASSPLGTSGGKNTGELFF. The CDR3 DNA sequence: TGTGCCAGCTCACCACTGGGGACTAGCGGGGGAAAGAACACCGGGGAGCTGTTTTTT.